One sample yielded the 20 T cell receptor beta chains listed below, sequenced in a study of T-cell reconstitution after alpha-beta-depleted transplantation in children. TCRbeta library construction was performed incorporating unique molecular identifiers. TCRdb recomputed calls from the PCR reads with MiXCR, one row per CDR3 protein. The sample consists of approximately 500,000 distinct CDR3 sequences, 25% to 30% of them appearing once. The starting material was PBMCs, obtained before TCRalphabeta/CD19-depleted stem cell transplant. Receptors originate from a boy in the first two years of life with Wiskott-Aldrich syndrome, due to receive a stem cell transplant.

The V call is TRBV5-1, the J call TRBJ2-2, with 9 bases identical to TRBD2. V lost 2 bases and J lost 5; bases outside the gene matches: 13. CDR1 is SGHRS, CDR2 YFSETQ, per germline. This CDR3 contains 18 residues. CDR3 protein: CASSLWLAGSHGTGELFF. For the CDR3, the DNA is TGCGCCAGCAGCTTATGGCTAGCGGGAAGCCATGGGACCGGGGAGCTGTTTTTT.

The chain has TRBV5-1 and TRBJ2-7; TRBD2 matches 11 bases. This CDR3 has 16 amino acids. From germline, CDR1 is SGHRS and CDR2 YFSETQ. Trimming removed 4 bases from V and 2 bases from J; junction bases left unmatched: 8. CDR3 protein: CASSPGMTSGTYEQYF. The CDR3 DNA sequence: TGCGCCAGCAGCCCGGGTATGACTAGCGGGACCTACGAGCAGTACTTC.

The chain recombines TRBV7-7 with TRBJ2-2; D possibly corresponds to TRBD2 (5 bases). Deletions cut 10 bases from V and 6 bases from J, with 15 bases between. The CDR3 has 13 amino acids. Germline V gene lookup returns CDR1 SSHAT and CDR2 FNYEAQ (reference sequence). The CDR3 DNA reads TGTGCCACCACCTCACTAGGAGCCGGGGAGCTGTTTTTT. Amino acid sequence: CATTSLGAGELFF.

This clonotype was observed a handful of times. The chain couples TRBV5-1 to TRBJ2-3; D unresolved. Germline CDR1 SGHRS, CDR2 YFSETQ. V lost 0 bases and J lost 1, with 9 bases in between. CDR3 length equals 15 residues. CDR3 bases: TGCGCCAGCAGCTTGGGGGAATACCGCACAGATACGCAGTATTTT. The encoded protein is CASSLGEYRTDTQYF.

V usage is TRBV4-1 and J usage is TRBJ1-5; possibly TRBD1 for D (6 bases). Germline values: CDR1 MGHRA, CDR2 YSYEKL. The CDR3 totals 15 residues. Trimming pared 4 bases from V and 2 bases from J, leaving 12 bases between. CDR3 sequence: CASSPNRDRNQPQHF. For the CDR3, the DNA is TGCGCCAGCAGCCCGAACAGGGATCGCAATCAGCCCCAGCATTTT.

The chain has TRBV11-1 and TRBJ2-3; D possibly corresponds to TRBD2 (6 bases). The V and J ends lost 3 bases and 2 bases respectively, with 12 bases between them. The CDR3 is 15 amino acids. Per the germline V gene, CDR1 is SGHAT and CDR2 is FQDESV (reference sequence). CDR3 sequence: CASSFTGLYTDTQYF. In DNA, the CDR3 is TGTGCCAGCAGCTTCACGGGACTTTACACAGATACGCAGTATTTT.

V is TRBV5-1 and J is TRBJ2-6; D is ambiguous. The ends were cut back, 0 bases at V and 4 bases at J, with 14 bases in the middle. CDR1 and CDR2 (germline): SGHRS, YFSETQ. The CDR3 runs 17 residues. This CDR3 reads CASSLGRHSEGANVLTF. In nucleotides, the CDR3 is TGCGCCAGCAGCTTGGGACGACACTCTGAGGGGGCCAACGTCCTGACTTTC.

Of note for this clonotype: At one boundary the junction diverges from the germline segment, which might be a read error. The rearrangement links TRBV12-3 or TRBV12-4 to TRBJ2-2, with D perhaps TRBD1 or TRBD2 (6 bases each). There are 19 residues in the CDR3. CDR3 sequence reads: CASCFGGRGRPQNTGELFF. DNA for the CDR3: TGTGCCAGCTGTTTTGGGGGGCGGGGCCGGCCCCAGAACACCGGGGAGCTGTTTTTT.

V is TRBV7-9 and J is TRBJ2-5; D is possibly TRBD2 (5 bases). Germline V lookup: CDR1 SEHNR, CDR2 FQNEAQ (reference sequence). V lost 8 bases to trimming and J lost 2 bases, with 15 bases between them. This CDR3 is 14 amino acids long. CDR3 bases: TGTGCCAGCTCGGACCGACTACCACAAGAGACCCAGTACTTC. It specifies CASSDRLPQETQYF.

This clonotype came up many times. CDR3 residues: CASSPRIAASTDTQYF. The CDR3 DNA reads TGTGCCAGCAGCCCTCGAATAGCAGCTAGCACAGATACGCAGTATTTT. The chain is built from TRBV9 and TRBJ2-3; no firm D call. The CDR3 has 16 amino acids. Trimming removed 4 bases at V and 0 bases at J, with 15 bases between. Germline lookup yields CDR1 SGDLS and CDR2 YYNGEE.

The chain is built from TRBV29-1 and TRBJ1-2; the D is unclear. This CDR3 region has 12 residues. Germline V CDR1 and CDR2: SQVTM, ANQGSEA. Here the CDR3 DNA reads TGCATGGCAGACCCGGTAAACTATGGCTACACCTTC. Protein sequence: CMADPVNYGYTF.

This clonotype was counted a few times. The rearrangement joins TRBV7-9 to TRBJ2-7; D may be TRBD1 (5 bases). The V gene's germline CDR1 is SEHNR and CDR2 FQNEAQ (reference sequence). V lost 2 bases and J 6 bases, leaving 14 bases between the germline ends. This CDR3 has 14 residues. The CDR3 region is CASSLPAGKGEQYF. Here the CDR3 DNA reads TGTGCCAGCAGCTTACCGGCAGGGAAGGGCGAGCAGTACTTC.

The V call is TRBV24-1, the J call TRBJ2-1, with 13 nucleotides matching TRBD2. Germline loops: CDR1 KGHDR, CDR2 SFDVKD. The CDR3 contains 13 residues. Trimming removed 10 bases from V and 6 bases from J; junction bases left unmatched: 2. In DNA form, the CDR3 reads TGTGCCACGGGGACTAGCGGGGCCAATGAGCAGTTCTTC. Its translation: CATGTSGANEQFF.

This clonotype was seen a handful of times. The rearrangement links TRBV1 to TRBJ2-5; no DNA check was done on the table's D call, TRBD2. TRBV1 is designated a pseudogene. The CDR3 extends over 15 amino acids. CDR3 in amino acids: CTSSELAGAQETQYF. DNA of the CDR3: TGCACCAGCAGCGAACTAGCGGGAGCCCAAGAGACCCAGTACTTC.

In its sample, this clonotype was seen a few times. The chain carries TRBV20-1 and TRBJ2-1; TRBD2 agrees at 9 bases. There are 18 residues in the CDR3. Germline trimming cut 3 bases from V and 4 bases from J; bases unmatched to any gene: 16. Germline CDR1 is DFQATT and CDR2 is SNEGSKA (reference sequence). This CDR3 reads CSARFAHGEREEYNEQFF. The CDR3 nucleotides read TGCAGTGCTAGGTTTGCACACGGGGAGCGGGAGGAATACAATGAGCAGTTCTTC.

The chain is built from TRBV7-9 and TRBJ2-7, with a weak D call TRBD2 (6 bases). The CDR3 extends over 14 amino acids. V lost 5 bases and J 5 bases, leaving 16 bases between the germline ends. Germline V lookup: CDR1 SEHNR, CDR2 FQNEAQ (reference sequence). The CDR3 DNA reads TGTGCCAGCAGCCCCAGGGAACTAGCCAACGAGCAGTACTTC. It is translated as CASSPRELANEQYF.

As DNA, the CDR3 is TGCGCCAGCAGCTTTGGACCGAGCAAAGAGACCCAGTACTTC. This encodes CASSFGPSKETQYF. This chain links TRBV5-1 with TRBJ2-5; D unresolved. The CDR3 is made up of 14 amino acids. Germline assignment: CDR1 SGHRS and CDR2 YFSETQ. V lost 2 bases and J 3 bases, leaving 11 bases between the germline ends.

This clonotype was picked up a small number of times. CDR3 residues: CASSLEGFTDTQYF. Here the CDR3 DNA reads TGCGCCAGCAGCCTGGAGGGTTTCACAGATACGCAGTATTTT. This rearrangement joins TRBV5-1 to TRBJ2-3; tentatively, D is TRBD2 (6 bases). Germline V gene data show CDR1 as SGHRS and CDR2 as YFSETQ. V was cut by 4 bases and J by 2 bases, with 11 bases left in between. The CDR3 loop spans 14 amino acids.

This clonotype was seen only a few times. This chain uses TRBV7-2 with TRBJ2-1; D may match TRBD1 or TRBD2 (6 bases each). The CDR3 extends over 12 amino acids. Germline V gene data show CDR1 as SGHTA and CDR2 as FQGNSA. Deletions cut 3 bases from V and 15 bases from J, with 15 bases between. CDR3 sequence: CASSFSRGVRFF. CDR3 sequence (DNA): TGTGCCAGCAGCTTCTCTAGGGGGGTTCGGTTCTTC.

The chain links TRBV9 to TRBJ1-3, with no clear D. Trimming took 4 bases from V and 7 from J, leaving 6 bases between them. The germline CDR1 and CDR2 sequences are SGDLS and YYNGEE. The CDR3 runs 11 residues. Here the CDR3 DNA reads TGTGCCAGCAGCCAAGGGAACACCATATATTTT. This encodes CASSQGNTIYF.